This T cell receptor beta chain comes out of a study of blood T cells in healthy people across ages. Isolation yielded PBMCs, at least 6.5 million per sample, in every case. Through a sample-barcoded 5' primer and a J-beta primer mix, a second PCR was run for roughly 7 to 11 cycles. A single record per CDR3 protein comes from TCRdb applying MiXCR to the 5' RACE reads. The data contain 910,000 or so distinct CDR3 sequences, roughly 50% of them singletons. Germline CDR1 and CDR2: MDHEN and SYDVKM. The V end lost 7 bases, the J end lost 0 bases, and 10 bases lay between the germline ends. The CDR3 covers 14 residues.

This sequence was found in a woman aged 60-70 years in good health. Specimen: blood. This rearrangement joins TRBV28 to TRBJ2-1, with D unclear. CDR3 residues: CASKDPSSYNEQFF. The CDR3 DNA reads TGTGCCAGCAAAGATCCTAGCTCCTACAATGAGCAGTTCTTC.